This T cell receptor (beta chain) was recovered during a study of blood T cell repertoires in COVID-19. Study as a whole: Samples came from the United States, Italy and Spain, spanning acute and convalescent COVID-19.

Residents of about two dozen US areas, aged roughly 18 to 90 years, made up the participants. Germline CDR1 SNHLY, CDR2 FYNNEI. The V end was cut by 3 bases, the J end by 5 bases, with 5 bases between. CDR3 length: 12 residues. TCRdb keeps only in-frame clones here, not all; method: immunoSEQ multiplex PCR. In the table there are 350,000 to 550,000 clones, around 89% of which are singletons. Sequenced input: PBMCs or T cells enriched from blood (not recorded which). The chain has TRBV2 and TRBJ1-5, with no clear D. This sequence originates from a man aged 25-40 years who had recovered from COVID-19. CDR3 protein: CASSDPDQPQHF. As DNA, the CDR3 is TGTGCCAGCAGTGACCCAGATCAGCCCCAGCATTTT.